This is a list of T cell receptor beta chains from one sample in a study of blood T cell repertoires in COVID-19. Profiled with immunoSEQ multiplex PCR; TCRdb holds only in-frame clones, not every one. The sample has about 310,000 clones, approximately 90% seen once; the top ten hold 8% to 9%. The sequenced sample consisted of PBMCs or T cells enriched from blood (not recorded which). The receptors originated from a woman between 18 and 30 years old who had recovered from COVID-19. The CDR3 runs from the conserved cysteine through the conserved F or W. A D gene is named only where the DNA matches it firmly. Where a row states a size, it is once, few, many or the class of an expanded clone; other rows omit it.

j_call d_call clone_size v_call cdr3_nt cdr3_aa
TRBJ1-4 - few TRBV2 TGTGCCAGCAGTGAGCGTGGTGCGAATGAAAAACTGTTTTTT CASSERGANEKLFF
TRBJ2-1 - - TRBV7-2 TGTGCCAGCAGCTTAGAAGGGATCAGGGCTCCCAATGAGCAGTTCTTC CASSLEGIRAPNEQFF
TRBJ2-6 - - TRBV7-3 TGTGCCAGCAGCTCGACAGGAGCCCTCTCTGGGGCCAACGTCCTGACTTTC CASSSTGALSGANVLTF
TRBJ1-1 - - TRBV28 TGTGCCAGCAGTTCACGAAAGCATTACAGTGAAGCTTTCTTT CASSSRKHYSEAFF
TRBJ1-4 TRBD1 - TRBV6-5 TGTGCCAGCACCAGGGGGCGGGTTGAAAAACTGTTTTTT CASTRGRVEKLFF
TRBJ1-4 - - TRBV28 TGTGCCAGCAGTTTGGGACATCCCGCACATAATGAAAAACTGTTTTTT CASSLGHPAHNEKLFF
TRBJ2-5 - once TRBV19 TGTGCCAGTAGTAACATACACCAAGAGACCCAGTACTTC CASSNIHQETQYF
TRBJ1-4 TRBD1 - TRBV25-1 TGTGCCAGCAGTTCCTACGACGGGACAGGGTTTGAAAAACTGTTTTTT CASSSYDGTGFEKLFF
TRBJ2-2 TRBD1 - TRBV7-2 TGTGCCAGCAGCCAGAGAGGGGGCTCGAACACCGGGGAGCTGTTTTTT CASSQRGGSNTGELFF
TRBJ2-1 - once TRBV6-4 TGTGCCAGCAGTGACTCTACGGGGAGCTCCTACAATGAGCAGTTCTTC CASSDSTGSSYNEQFF
TRBJ2-1 TRBD2 - TRBV11-3 TGTGCCAGCAGCTCCGTTACTAGCGGGGGAATTACCTCTTACAATGAGCAGTTCTTC CASSSVTSGGITSYNEQFF
TRBJ1-5 TRBD1 few TRBV28 TGTGCCAGCAGTCTAAGGACAGGGTCACGGCCCCAGCATTTT CASSLRTGSRPQHF
TRBJ2-7 - - TRBV4-3 TGCGCCAGCAGCCACATCGCGGACAGCTCCTACGAGCAGTACTTC CASSHIADSSYEQYF
TRBJ2-1 TRBD2 - TRBV5-1 TGCGCCAGCAGCTTGACTAGCGGGGGGACCTACAATGAGCAGTTCTTC CASSLTSGGTYNEQFF
TRBJ2-1 TRBD2 - TRBV5-1 TGCGCCAGCAGTCTAGCGGGAGTGGGAAACAATGAGCAGTTCTTC CASSLAGVGNNEQFF
TRBJ2-1 - - TRBV2 TGTGCCAGCAGTGACAGAGGGTACGAGCAGTTCTTC CASSDRGYEQFF
TRBJ1-5 TRBD1 - TRBV29-1 TGCAGCGTGAGGGACAGGGGACCCAGTCAGCCCCAGCATTTT CSVRDRGPSQPQHF
TRBJ2-7 - - TRBV7-9 TGTGCCAGCAGCTTAGCTTCGGGGGGCTGGCGCTACGAGCAGTACTTC CASSLASGGWRYEQYF
TRBJ1-4 - - TRBV27 TGTGCCAGCAGAGTAAGGGGCAGGGATCCAACTAATGAAAAACTGTTTTTT CASRVRGRDPTNEKLFF
TRBJ2-1 - - TRBV7-2 TGTGCCACGATCTCGGGGGTTAACTACAATGAGCAGTTCTTC CATISGVNYNEQFF
TRBJ1-4 - - TRBV14 TGTGCCAGCAGCCCCGGACTCAGTAACGTTAATGAAAAACTGTTTTTT CASSPGLSNVNEKLFF
TRBJ1-2 - - TRBV7-3 TGTGCCAGCAGCGCCTCAGGGGCAACTTTCAACTATGGCTACACCTTC CASSASGATFNYGYTF
TRBJ1-1 - - TRBV10-3 TGTGCCATCAGTGCGCCAGGGACTGAAGCTTTCTTT CAISAPGTEAFF
TRBJ2-7 - once TRBV4-3 TGCGCCAGCAGCCAAGTTTCTCCAGGGGCCTACGAGCAGTACTTC CASSQVSPGAYEQYF
TRBJ2-2 - - TRBV24-1 TGTGCCACCAGTGATTTTGGCTACACCGGGGAGCTGTTTTTT CATSDFGYTGELFF
TRBJ1-2 TRBD1 - TRBV7-2 TGTGCCAGCAGCTTGACAGGGGGCGACTATGGCTACACCTTC CASSLTGGDYGYTF
TRBJ2-3 - many TRBV6-4 TGTGCCAGCAGTGCGGGGGGCACAGATACGCAGTATTTT CASSAGGTDTQYF
TRBJ2-7 TRBD2 - TRBV2 TGTGCCAGCAGCCAGGGCCAGCGGGGGACCCCGAGCAAGTACTTC CASSQGQRGTPSKYF
TRBJ1-2 - - TRBV9 TGTGCCAGCAGCCTCCCCCGTCTCGGCTACACCTTC CASSLPRLGYTF
TRBJ1-1 - few TRBV4-3 TGCGCCAGCAGCCAAGACCCGCGGGGTCTTGAAGCTTTCTTT CASSQDPRGLEAFF
TRBJ1-6 - - TRBV7-9 TGTGCCAGCAGCCTACAGGGATTTGGTTCACCCCTCCACTTT CASSLQGFGSPLHF
TRBJ2-1 - - TRBV9 TGTGCCAGCAGCTTTAGCGGTAGCTCCTACAATGAGCAGTTCTTC CASSFSGSSYNEQFF
TRBJ1-2 - - TRBV19 TGTGCCAGTAGTTCCAACAGGGTTGGCTACACCTTC CASSSNRVGYTF
TRBJ2-7 TRBD1 - TRBV4-3 TGCGCCAGCAGCCAACGGACAGGGGCCTACGAGCAGTACTTC CASSQRTGAYEQYF
TRBJ1-2 - - TRBV29-1 TGCAGCGTTGAACGACCGGGTTCACTCTATGGCTACACCTTC CSVERPGSLYGYTF
TRBJ2-1 - - TRBV5-4 TGTGCCAGCAGCAATAGACAGCCGTACAATGAGCAGTTCTTC CASSNRQPYNEQFF
TRBJ2-3 - - TRBV9 TGTGCCAGCAGCGTAGCACGGGGTGATACGCAGTATTTT CASSVARGDTQYF
TRBJ2-4 TRBD1 - TRBV19 TGTGCCTTCAAAGAGACAGGGTTTATCGGCGGCATTCAGTACTTC CAFKETGFIGGIQYF
TRBJ1-3 - - TRBV9 TGTGCCAGCAGCGTAATGGGGGCGAGCGGAAACACCATATATTTT CASSVMGASGNTIYF